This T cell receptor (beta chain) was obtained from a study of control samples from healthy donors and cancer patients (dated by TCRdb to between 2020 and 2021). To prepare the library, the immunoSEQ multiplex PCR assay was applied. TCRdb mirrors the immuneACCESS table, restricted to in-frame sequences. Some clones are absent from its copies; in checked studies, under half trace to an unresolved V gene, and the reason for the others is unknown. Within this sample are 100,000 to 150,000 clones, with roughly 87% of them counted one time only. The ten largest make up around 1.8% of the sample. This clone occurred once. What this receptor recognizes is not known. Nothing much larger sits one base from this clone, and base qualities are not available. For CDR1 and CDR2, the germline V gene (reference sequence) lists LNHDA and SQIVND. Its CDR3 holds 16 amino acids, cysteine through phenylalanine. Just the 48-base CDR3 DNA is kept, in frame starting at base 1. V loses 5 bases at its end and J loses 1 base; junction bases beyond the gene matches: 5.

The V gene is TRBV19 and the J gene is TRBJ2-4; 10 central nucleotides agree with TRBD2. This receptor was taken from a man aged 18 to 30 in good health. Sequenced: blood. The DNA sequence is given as TGTGCCAGTAGTCCACTAGCGGGGTGGGCCAAAAACATTCAGTACTTC. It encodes CASSPLAGWAKNIQYF.